These 14 T cell receptor beta chains came from one sample sequenced in a study of blood T cell repertoires in COVID-19. Method: immunoSEQ multiplex PCR; TCRdb's copy keeps in-frame clones and lacks some. The sample lists some 80,000 clones; around nine tenths were seen once. Sequencing input: peripheral blood. The receptors were sampled from a woman of 80 years or more with active or convalescent COVID-19.

The chain has TRBV28 and TRBJ1-3; no clear D. This CDR3 spans 15 amino acids. The V gene's germline CDR1 is MDHEN and CDR2 SYDVKM. The V gene lost 6 bases and the J gene lost 2 bases, with 14 bases spanning the gap. The DNA of the CDR3 is TGTGCCAGCAGCTCGGTGGCGGAACCTGGAAACACCATATATTTT. Translated: CASSSVAEPGNTIYF.

This chain links TRBV18 with TRBJ2-1; D perhaps matches TRBD1 (6 bases). The CDR3 is 15 residues long. V was shortened by 3 bases and J by 4 bases, with 13 bases between the two germline ends. In germline, CDR1 is KGHSH, CDR2 LQKENI. Written as DNA, the CDR3 is TGTGCCAGCTCACCCCCTAGACAGGAGTACAATGAGCAGTTCTTC. Translating it yields CASSPPRQEYNEQFF.

The chain combines TRBV4-2 with TRBJ1-2; tentatively, D is TRBD1 (5 bases). V lost 2 bases, J lost 3 bases, and 10 bases lay in between. Germline lookup yields CDR1 LGHNA and CDR2 YNFKEQ. The CDR3 is 14 residues long. CDR3 coding DNA: TGTGCCAGCAGCCAACCGACAGACGACTATGGCTACACCTTC. Amino acids: CASSQPTDDYGYTF.

The chain links TRBV7-2 to TRBJ2-2; no definite D call. Between the trimmed V and J ends, which lost 3 bases and 0 bases, there was a span of 8 bases. This CDR3 contains 15 residues. CDR1 and CDR2 from the germline V gene are SGHTA and FQGNSA. The CDR3 bases are TGTGCCAGCAGCTTCCGTCGTACGAACACCGGGGAGCTGTTTTTT. Amino acids: CASSFRRTNTGELFF. Full variable domain (remainder filled in from reference TRBV7-2 and TRBJ2-2): GAGVSQSPSNKVTEKGKDVELRCDPISGHTALYWYRQSLGQGLEFLIYFQGNSAPDKSGLPSDRFSAERTGGSVSTLTIQRTQQEDSAVYLCASSFRRTNTGELFFGEGSRLTVL.

The CDR3 DNA follows: TGTGCCAGCAGTTTCGTATTACAGGGGTCCAATGAGCAGTTCTTC. It encodes CASSFVLQGSNEQFF. The chain combines TRBV28 with TRBJ2-1, with TRBD1 identical over 7 bases. This CDR3 is built from 15 residues. Germline CDR1 and CDR2: MDHEN and SYDVKM. The V segment lost 3 bases and the J segment 6 bases; nucleotides outside the gene matches: 8.

The chain uses TRBV2 and TRBJ2-2; 8 nucleotides match TRBD1. Trimming removed 5 bases from V and 6 bases from J; junction bases left unmatched: 8. CDR1 is SNHLY, CDR2 FYNNEI, per germline. This CDR3 is 15 amino acids long. The CDR3 bases are TGTGCCAGCAGTATCGACAGGGGACCCCCCGGGGAGCTGTTTTTT. This translates into CASSIDRGPPGELFF.

The rearrangement uses TRBV4-3 and TRBJ2-3, with a tentative D call TRBD1 (5 bases). CDR1 is LGHNA and CDR2 is YSLEER in the germline V gene. V lost 2 bases and J lost 5, with 11 bases in between. CDR3 length equals 14 residues. The CDR3 loop is CASSQRLTEDTQYF. CDR3 coding DNA: TGCGCCAGCAGCCAACGACTGACAGAAGATACGCAGTATTTT.

This clone was picked up one time. This sequence joins TRBV28 and TRBJ2-7; tentatively, D is TRBD1 (6 bases). Trimming took off 3 bases at V and 5 bases at J, with 11 bases between the two ends. CDR1 and CDR2 from the germline V gene are MDHEN and SYDVKM. CDR3 length: 13 residues. CDR3 protein: CASSLQGTHEQYF. DNA of the CDR3: TGTGCCAGCAGTTTGCAGGGGACCCACGAGCAGTACTTC.

This chain uses TRBV6-5 with TRBJ1-6, with D uncertain. Germline V gene data show CDR1 as MNHEY and CDR2 as SVGAGI. V shed 0 bases and J shed 5 bases, with 11 bases lying between them. This CDR3 contains 16 residues. In DNA form, the CDR3 reads TGTGCCAGCAGTTACTCCCCCCTCGGTAATAATTCACCCCTCCACTTT. It codes for CASSYSPLGNNSPLHF.

The CDR3 sequence: CASSYSTGVADGYTF. The CDR3 region has the DNA TGTGCCAGCAGTTACTCAACAGGAGTGGCGGATGGCTACACCTTC. This chain joins TRBV6-5 and TRBJ1-2, with D possibly being TRBD1 (5 bases). Trimming cost V 0 bases and J 6 bases, with 14 bases left between them. Germline V gene lookup returns CDR1 MNHEY and CDR2 SVGAGI. This CDR3 is 15 amino acids long.

This chain uses TRBV27 with TRBJ1-2; TRBD1 aligns across 9 bases. The CDR3 is 14 amino acids. The ends lost 9 bases at V and 4 bases at J; junction bases unmatched: 9. CDR1 is MNHEY, CDR2 SMNVEV, per germline (reference sequence). CDR3 region: CASSGQGKLYGYTF. CDR3 nucleotide sequence: TGTGCCAGTTCCGGACAGGGGAAACTCTATGGCTACACCTTC.

The rearrangement links TRBV3-1 (or the pseudogene TRBV3-2) to TRBJ2-1; 8 nucleotides match TRBD2. Germline V CDR1 and CDR2: LGHDT, YNNKEL (reference sequence). There are 15 residues in the CDR3. V gave up 3 bases and J gave up 5 bases; unmatched junction bases: 6. The CDR3 loop is CASSHEAGAHNEQFF. As DNA, the CDR3 is TGTGCCAGCAGCCATGAAGCGGGGGCCCACAATGAGCAGTTCTTC.

This chain joins TRBV4-3 and TRBJ1-4; 7 bases map to TRBD1. Germline-derived CDR1 and CDR2 are LGHNA and YSLEER. After removal of 4 bases from V and 5 bases from J, the junction contained 7 bases not matched to a gene. This CDR3 is built from 15 residues. The CDR3 region has the DNA TGCGCCAGCAGCCTCGGGACAGTGATAAATGAAAAACTGTTTTTT. Translating it yields CASSLGTVINEKLFF.

CDR3 sequence (DNA): TGTGCCAGCAGCCCGAGACTAGCGGGGGAAAATGAGCAGTTCTTC. Its protein is CASSPRLAGENEQFF. The V and J genes are TRBV7-3 and TRBJ2-1; the match to TRBD2 covers 12 bases. The CDR3 is 15 residues long. J lost 7 bases, V lost 5 bases, and 6 bases had no gene match. Germline V lookup: CDR1 SGHTA, CDR2 FQGTGA.